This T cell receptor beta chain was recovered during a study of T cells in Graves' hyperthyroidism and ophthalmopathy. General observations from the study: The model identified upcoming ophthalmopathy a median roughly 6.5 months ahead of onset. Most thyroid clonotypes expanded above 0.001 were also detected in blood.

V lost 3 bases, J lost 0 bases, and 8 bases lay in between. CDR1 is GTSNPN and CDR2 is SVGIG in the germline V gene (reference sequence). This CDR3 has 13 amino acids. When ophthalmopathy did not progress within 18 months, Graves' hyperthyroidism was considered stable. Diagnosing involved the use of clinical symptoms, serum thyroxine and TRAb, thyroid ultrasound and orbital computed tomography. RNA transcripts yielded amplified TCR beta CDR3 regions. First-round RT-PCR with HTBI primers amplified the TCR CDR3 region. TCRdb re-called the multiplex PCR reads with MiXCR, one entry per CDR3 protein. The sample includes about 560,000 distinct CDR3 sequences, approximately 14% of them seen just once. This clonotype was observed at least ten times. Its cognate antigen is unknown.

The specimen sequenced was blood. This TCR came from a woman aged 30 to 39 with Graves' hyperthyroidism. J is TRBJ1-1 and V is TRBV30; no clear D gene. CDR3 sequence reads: CAWRPQMNTEAFF. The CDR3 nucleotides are TGTGCCTGGAGGCCACAGATGAACACTGAAGCTTTCTTT.